This T cell receptor (beta chain) was retrieved from a study of cytomegalovirus exposure and HLA in healthy donors. At the level of the study: Across almost 400 genotyped donors, 65% to 90% landed in the Caucasian-associated ancestry cluster. Study-level findings and limits: HLA alleles were associated with 18,000 or so TCR beta sequences in a later analysis at 0.05 false discovery rate. Later analysis identified a missense DCLRE1C variant that was linked to TCR beta V- and J-gene trimming. The dataset shows that most TCR sequences were rare, while some public TCRs occurred in many donors.

The V gene's germline CDR1 is SGHTS and CDR2 YDEGEE. The trim removed 7 bases at V and 7 bases at J, leaving 7 bases unmatched. CDR3 length equals 13 residues. Concerning this clone: Its antigen remains unidentified.

It was with 60 Vbeta and 13 Jbeta primers that the PCR ran. Method: immunoSEQ multiplex PCR; TCRdb's copy keeps in-frame clones and lacks some. The sample records around 190,000 clones, roughly 80% being singletons. The chain employs TRBV5-8 and TRBJ1-5; 8 bases align to TRBD1. The sample comprised PBMCs. The clonotype originates from a woman in her 30s in good health and CMV-seronegative. The CDR3 here is CASGWTGFQPQHF. CDR3 nucleotide sequence: TGTGCCAGCGGCTGGACAGGGTTCCAGCCCCAGCATTTT.